This TCR beta chain was identified in a study of T cells in Graves' hyperthyroidism and ophthalmopathy. This clonotype was counted only a few times. What it binds is not known. Germline CDR1 LNHNV, CDR2 YYDKDF (reference sequence). The CDR3 length is 15 residues. With 0 bases removed from V and 2 bases from J, the gap between germline ends came to 10 bases. Exclusion of patients followed from uncontrolled infection, other autoimmune disease, pregnancy or lactation. Each diagnosis was grounded in clinical symptoms, serum thyroxine and TRAb, thyroid ultrasound, and orbital computed tomography. Study outcomes and limitations: A model of 13 V-J features distinguished ophthalmopathy from stable hyperthyroidism.

Template material for amplifying TCR beta CDR3 regions consisted of RNA transcripts. First-round RT-PCR of the TCR CDR3 relied on the HTBI primer set. One entry per CDR3 protein results from TCRdb running MiXCR on the multiplex PCR reads. There are a few hundred thousand distinct CDR3 sequences in the sample; 46% occur only once, and 44% lies in the top ten. The receptor comes from an adult woman with Graves' disease, either hyperthyroidism or ophthalmopathy (not recorded which). Sequencing was performed on peripheral blood or thyroid tissue (not recorded which). The gene calls are TRBV15 and TRBJ1-2, with a possible D match to TRBD1 (5 bases). In DNA, the CDR3 is TGTGCCACCAGCAGAGATGGAGCAGGGAACTATGGCTACACCTTC. Translation: CATSRDGAGNYGYTF.